One and the same sample provided the 9 T cell receptor beta chains below, sequenced in a study of cytomegalovirus exposure and HLA in healthy donors. PCR used 60 Vbeta primers and 13 Jbeta primers. Profiled with immunoSEQ multiplex PCR; TCRdb holds only in-frame clones, not every one. The sample holds 90,000 to 120,000 clones, over 60% seen once. The sequenced material came from PBMCs. These receptors originate from a female donor in good health and CMV-seropositive.

This chain links TRBV9 with TRBJ2-1, with 16 bases matching TRBD2. CDR3 length: 17 residues. Germline loops: CDR1 SGDLS, CDR2 YYNGEE. V shed 0 bases, J shed 5 bases, and the junction held 2 bases outside the gene matches. CDR3 sequence reads: CASSVGGLAGGHNEQFF. CDR3 DNA sequence: TGTGCCAGCAGCGTAGGGGGACTAGCGGGAGGGCACAATGAGCAGTTCTTC. Complete variable domain (other parts from reference TRBV9 and TRBJ2-1): DSGVTQTPKHLITATGQRVTLRCSPRSGDLSVYWYQQSLDQGLQFLIQYYNGEERAKGNILERFSAQQFPDLHSELNLSSLELGDSALYFCASSVGGLAGGHNEQFFGPGTRLTVL.

This clone was seen a handful of times. The chain couples TRBV2 to TRBJ2-1; TRBD2 is a possible D gene (5 bases). Germline CDR1 SNHLY, CDR2 FYNNEI. The CDR3 runs to 14 residues. V was cut by 6 bases and J by 9 bases, with 18 bases left in between. CDR3 DNA: TGTGCCAGCAGGGAGGTATACCTTGAGGGTGAGCAGTTCTTC. Protein: CASREVYLEGEQFF.

The chain has TRBV9 and TRBJ1-4, with D tentatively TRBD1 (6 bases). The CDR3 covers 15 residues. V was cut by 3 bases and J by 7 bases, with 16 bases left in between. CDR1 and CDR2 from the germline V gene are SGDLS and YYNGEE. The CDR3 loop is CASSAGGAWSEKLFF. CDR3 bases: TGTGCCAGCAGCGCCGGGGGGGCGTGGAGTGAAAAACTGTTTTTT.

About this clone: One junction end does not reproduce the germline sequence, and a read error may be involved. The chain links TRBV7-9 to TRBJ1-2, with a possible D match to TRBD1 (6 bases). Per germline, CDR1 SEHNR and CDR2 FQNEAQ (reference sequence). The CDR3 is made up of 16 amino acids. For the CDR3, the DNA is TGTTCCAGCAGCTTAAGGGTGTCAGGGGTGGCCTATGGCTACACCTTC. It is translated as CSSSLRVSGVAYGYTF.

The chain employs TRBV6-1 and TRBJ1-1; possible D gene TRBD1, 5 bases. V was pared by 6 bases and J by 5 bases, with 16 bases between. The CDR3 consists of 14 residues. The V gene's germline CDR1 is MNHNS and CDR2 SASEGT. DNA of the CDR3: TGTGCCAGCAGGGGCTATAAGGGGAGGACTGAAGCTTTCTTT. Its translation is CASRGYKGRTEAFF.

The chain combines TRBV2 with TRBJ1-6, with 11 bases lining up with TRBD1. There are 16 residues in the CDR3. V dropped 9 bases and J dropped 6; count of bases not matched to a gene: 10. Germline CDR1 reads SNHLY; CDR2 reads FYNNEI. The CDR3 coding sequence is TGTGCCAGTGGGGACAGGGGGAATATTCGTAATTCACCCCTCCACTTT. This sequence encodes CASGDRGNIRNSPLHF. Full variable domain (missing parts from reference TRBV2 and TRBJ1-6): EPEVTQTPSHQVTQMGQEVILRCVPISNHLYFYWYRQILGQKVEFLVSFYNNEISEKSEIFDDQFSVERPDGSNFTLKIRSTKLEDSAMYFCASGDRGNIRNSPLHFGNGTRLTVT.

Concerning this clone itself: The junction differs from germline at one of its ends, possibly a read error. The gene calls are TRBV6-1 and TRBJ2-1; possibly TRBD1 for D (6 bases). The germline CDR1 and CDR2 sequences are MNHNS and SASEGT. The CDR3 extends over 15 amino acids. CDR3: CASTEQGGPYNEQFF. CDR3 nucleotide sequence: TGTGCCAGCACTGAACAGGGCGGTCCCTACAATGAGCAGTTCTTC.

The V gene is TRBV7-9, the J gene TRBJ2-7, with TRBD1 matching over 7 bases. From germline, CDR1 is SEHNR and CDR2 FQNEAQ (reference sequence). The CDR3 is made up of 14 amino acids. J gave up 6 bases and V 3 bases, and 8 bases lay outside the gene matches. The CDR3 spells CASSFTGAAGEQYF. The CDR3 DNA is TGTGCCAGCAGCTTCACAGGGGCGGCGGGCGAGCAGTACTTC.

Comment on this clone: Lacking the conserved final phenylalanine or tryptophan, this CDR3 likely reflects a read error. The CDR3 nucleotides are TGTGCCAGCAGCTTAGCAGCGGGGGGGCTGTACGAGCAGTACCTC. Protein product: CASSLAAGGLYEQYL. The genes are TRBV7-9 and TRBJ2-7, with 10 nucleotides matching TRBD2. V lost 0 bases, J lost 4 bases, and 3 bases stayed unmatched. CDR3 length: 15 residues. Germline CDR1 reads SEHNR; CDR2 reads FQNEAQ (reference sequence).